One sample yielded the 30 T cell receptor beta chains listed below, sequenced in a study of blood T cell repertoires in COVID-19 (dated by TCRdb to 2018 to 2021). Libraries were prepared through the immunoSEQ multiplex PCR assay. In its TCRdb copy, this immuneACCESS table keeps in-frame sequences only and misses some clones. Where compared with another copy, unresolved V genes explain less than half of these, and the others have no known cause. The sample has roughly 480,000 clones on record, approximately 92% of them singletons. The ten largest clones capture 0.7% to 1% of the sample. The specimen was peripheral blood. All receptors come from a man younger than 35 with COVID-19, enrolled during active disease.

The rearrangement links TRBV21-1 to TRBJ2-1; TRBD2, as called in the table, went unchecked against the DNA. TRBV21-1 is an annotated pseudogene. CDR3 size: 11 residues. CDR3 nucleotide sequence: TGTATAGGTTGCGGGAGGAATGAGCAGTTCTTC. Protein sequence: CIGCGRNEQFF.

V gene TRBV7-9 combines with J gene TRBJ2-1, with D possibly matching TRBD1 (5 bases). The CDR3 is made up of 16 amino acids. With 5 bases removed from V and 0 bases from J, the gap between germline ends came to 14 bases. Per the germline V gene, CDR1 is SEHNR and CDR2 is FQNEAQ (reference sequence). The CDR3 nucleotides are TGTGCCAGCAGCGCAACCACAGGTAGCTCCTACAATGAGCAGTTCTTC. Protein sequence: CASSATTGSSYNEQFF.

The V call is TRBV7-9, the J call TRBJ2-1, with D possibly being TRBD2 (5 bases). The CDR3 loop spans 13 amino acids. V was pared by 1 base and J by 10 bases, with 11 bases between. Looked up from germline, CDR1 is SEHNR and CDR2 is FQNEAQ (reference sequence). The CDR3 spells CASSLGGREEQFF. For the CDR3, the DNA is TGTGCCAGCAGCTTAGGCGGCCGGGAAGAGCAGTTCTTC.

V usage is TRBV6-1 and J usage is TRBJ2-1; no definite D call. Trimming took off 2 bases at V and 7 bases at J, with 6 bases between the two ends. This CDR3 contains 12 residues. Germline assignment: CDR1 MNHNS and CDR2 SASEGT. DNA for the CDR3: TGTGCCAGCAGTGAACACGAGAATGAGCAGTTCTTC. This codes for CASSEHENEQFF.

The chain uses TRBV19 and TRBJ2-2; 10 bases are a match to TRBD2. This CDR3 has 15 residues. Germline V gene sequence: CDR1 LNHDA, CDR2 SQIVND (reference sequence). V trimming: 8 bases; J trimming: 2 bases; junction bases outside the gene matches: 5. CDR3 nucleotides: TGTGCCAGTGTAGGGACTAGCGTAAACACCGGGGAGCTGTTTTTT. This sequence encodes CASVGTSVNTGELFF.

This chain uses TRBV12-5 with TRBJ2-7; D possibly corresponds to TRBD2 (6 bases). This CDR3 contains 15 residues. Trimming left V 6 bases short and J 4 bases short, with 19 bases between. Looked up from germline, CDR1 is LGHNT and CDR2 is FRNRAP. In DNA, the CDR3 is TGTGCTAGTGGGTCCCGCACCGCGGGACCGTACGAGCAGTACTTC. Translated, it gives CASGSRTAGPYEQYF.

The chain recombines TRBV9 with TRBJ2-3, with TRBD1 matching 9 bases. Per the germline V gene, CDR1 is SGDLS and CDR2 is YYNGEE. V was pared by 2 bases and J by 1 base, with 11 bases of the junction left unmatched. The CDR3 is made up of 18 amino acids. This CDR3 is CASSVRDRELSGTDTQYF. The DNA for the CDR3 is TGTGCCAGCAGCGTTAGGGACAGGGAGCTCTCTGGCACAGATACGCAGTATTTT.

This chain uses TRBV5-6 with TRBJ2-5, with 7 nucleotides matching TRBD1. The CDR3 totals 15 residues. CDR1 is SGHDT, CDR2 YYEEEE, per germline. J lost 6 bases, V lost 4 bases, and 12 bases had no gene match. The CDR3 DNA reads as TGTGCCAGCAGCGTCGTTCTGACAGGGTGGCAGACCCAGTACTTC. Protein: CASSVVLTGWQTQYF.

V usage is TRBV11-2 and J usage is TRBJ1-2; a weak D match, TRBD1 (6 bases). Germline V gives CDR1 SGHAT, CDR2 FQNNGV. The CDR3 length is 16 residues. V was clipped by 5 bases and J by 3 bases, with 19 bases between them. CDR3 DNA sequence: TGTGCCAGCAGCCCTGTGGGGGGGCGCGTTCACTATGGCTACACCTTC. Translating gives CASSPVGGRVHYGYTF.

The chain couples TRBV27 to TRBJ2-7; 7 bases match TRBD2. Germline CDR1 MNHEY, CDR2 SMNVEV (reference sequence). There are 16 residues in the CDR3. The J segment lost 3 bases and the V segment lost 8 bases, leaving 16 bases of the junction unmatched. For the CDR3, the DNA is TGTGCCAGCGGAACAGGTATGGCGGGAGTACGCTACGAGCAGTACTTC. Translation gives CASGTGMAGVRYEQYF.

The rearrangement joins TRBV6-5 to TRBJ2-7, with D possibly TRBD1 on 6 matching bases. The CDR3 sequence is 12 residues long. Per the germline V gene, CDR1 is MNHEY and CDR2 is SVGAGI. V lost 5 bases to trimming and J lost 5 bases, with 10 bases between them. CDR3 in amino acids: CASSRQGNEQYF. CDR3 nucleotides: TGTGCCAGCAGTCGTCAGGGGAACGAGCAGTACTTC.

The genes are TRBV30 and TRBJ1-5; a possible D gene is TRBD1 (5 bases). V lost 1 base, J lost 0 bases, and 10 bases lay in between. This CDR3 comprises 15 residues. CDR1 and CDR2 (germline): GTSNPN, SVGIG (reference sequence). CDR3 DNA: TGTGCCTGGAGTGAGCAGGGCTTTAGCAATCAGCCCCAGCATTTT. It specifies CAWSEQGFSNQPQHF.

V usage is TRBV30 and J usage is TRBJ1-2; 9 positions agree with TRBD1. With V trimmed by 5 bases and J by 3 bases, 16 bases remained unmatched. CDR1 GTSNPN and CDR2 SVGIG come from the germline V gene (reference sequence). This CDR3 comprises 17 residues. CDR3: CAWSEGQGLPEYYGYTF. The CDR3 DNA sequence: TGTGCCTGGTCGGAAGGACAGGGGCTACCAGAATACTATGGCTACACCTTC.

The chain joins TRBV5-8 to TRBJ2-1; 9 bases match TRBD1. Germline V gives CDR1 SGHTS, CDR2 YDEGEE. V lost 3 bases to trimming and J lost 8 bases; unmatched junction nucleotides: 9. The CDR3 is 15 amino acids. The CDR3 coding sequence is TGTGCCAGCAGCTCGGGACAGGGATACGACTATGAGCAGTTCTTC. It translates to CASSSGQGYDYEQFF.

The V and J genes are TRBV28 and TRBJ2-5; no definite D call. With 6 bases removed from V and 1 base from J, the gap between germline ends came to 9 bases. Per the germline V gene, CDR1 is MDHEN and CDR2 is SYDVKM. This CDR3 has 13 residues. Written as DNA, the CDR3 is TGTGCCAGCAGAGCACAGCTCCAAGAGACCCAGTACTTC. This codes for CASRAQLQETQYF.

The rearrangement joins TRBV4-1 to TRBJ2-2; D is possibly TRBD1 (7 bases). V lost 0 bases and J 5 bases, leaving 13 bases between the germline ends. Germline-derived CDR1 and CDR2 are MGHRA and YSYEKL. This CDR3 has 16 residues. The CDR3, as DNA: TGCGCCAGCAGCCAAGATGCACAGGGGAGGACCGGGGAGCTGTTTTTT. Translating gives CASSQDAQGRTGELFF.

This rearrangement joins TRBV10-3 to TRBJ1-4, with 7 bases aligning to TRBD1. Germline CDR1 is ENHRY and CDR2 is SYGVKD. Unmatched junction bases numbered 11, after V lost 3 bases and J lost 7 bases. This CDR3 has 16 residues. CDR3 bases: TGTGCCATCAGTGATAGTTTAATAGGGGGCTCTGAAAAACTGTTTTTT. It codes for CAISDSLIGGSEKLFF.

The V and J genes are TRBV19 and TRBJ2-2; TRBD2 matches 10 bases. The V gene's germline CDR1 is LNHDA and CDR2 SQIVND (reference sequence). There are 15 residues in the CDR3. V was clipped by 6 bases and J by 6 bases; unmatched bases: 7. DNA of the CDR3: TGTGCCAGTAGCCCAAGCGGGAGGGCCTCCGGGGAGCTGTTTTTT. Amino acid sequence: CASSPSGRASGELFF.

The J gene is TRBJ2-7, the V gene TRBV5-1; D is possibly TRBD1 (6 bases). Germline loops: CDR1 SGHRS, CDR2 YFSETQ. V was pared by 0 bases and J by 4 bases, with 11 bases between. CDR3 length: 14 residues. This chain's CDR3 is CASSLGGGQYEQYF. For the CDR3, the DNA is TGCGCCAGCAGCTTGGGAGGGGGACAATACGAGCAGTACTTC.

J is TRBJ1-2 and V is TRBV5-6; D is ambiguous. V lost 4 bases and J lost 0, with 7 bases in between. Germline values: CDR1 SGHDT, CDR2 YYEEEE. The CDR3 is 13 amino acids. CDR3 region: CASSLTTNYGYTF. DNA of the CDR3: TGTGCCAGCAGCCTGACAACTAACTATGGCTACACCTTC.

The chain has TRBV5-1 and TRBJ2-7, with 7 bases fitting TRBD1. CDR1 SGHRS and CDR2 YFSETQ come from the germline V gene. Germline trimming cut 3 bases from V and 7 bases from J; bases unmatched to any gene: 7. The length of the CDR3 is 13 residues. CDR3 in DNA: TGCGCCAGCAGCTCTCCGGGACAGTATGAGCAGTACTTC. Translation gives CASSSPGQYEQYF.

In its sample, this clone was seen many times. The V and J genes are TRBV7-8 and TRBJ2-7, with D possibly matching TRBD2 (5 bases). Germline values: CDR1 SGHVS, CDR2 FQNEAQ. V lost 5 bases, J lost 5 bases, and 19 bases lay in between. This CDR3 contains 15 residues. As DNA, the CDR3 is TGTGCCAGCAGCCTAATGCCTGGACTCATCAACGAGCAGTACTTC. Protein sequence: CASSLMPGLINEQYF.

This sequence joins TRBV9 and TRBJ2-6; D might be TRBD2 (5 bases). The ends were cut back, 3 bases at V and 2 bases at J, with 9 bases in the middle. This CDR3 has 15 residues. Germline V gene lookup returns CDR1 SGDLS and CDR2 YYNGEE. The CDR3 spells CASSGTRAGANVLTF. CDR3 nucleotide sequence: TGTGCCAGCAGCGGTACGAGGGCTGGGGCCAACGTCCTGACTTTC.

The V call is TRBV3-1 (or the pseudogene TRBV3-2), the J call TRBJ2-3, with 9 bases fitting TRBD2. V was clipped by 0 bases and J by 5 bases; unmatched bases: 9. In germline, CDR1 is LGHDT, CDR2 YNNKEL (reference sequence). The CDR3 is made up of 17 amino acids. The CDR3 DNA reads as TGTGCCAGCAGCCAAGATAGCCTAGCGGGATCCCGAGATACGCAGTATTTT. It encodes CASSQDSLAGSRDTQYF.

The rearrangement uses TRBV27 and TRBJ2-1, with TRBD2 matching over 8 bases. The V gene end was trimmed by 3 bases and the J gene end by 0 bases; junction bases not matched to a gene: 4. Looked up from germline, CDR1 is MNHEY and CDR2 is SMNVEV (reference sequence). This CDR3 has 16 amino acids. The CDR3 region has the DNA TGTGCCAGCAGTTTCAGCGGGGGCCTCTCCTACAATGAGCAGTTCTTC. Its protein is CASSFSGGLSYNEQFF.

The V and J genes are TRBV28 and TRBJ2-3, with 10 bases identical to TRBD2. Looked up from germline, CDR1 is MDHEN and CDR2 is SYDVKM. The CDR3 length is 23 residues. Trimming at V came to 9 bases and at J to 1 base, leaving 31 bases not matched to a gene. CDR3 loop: CASPGGEGISVGTSVSRTDTQYF. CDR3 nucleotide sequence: TGTGCCAGTCCAGGGGGGGAGGGAATCTCCGTGGGGACTAGCGTGTCGCGCACAGATACGCAGTATTTT. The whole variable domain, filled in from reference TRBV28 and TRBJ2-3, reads DVKVTQSSRYLVKRTGEKVFLECVQDMDHENMFWYRQDPGLGLRLIYFSYDVKMKEKGDIPEGYSVSREKKERFSLILESASTNQTSMYLCASPGGEGISVGTSVSRTDTQYFGPGTRLTVL.

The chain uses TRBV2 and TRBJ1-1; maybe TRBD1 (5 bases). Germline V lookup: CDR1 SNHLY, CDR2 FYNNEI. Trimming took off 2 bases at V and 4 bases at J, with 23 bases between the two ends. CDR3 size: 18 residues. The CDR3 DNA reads TGTGCCAGCAGTGAAATGGGCAGGGAGGGAAGACGAGGCACTGAAGCTTTCTTT. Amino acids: CASSEMGREGRRGTEAFF.

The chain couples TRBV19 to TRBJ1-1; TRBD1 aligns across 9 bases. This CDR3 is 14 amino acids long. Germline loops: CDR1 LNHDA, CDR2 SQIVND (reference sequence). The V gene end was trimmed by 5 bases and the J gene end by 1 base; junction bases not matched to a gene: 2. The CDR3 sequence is CASSLDRGNTEAFF. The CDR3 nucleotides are TGTGCCAGTAGTCTGGACAGGGGGAACACTGAAGCTTTCTTT.

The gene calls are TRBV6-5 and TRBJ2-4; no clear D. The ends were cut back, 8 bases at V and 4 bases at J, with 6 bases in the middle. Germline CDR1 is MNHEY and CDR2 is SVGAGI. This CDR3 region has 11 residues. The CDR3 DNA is TGTGCCAGCGGCAAGAAAAACATTCAGTACTTC. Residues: CASGKKNIQYF.

CDR3 sequence reads: CASRTDRGPQNTIYF. The CDR3 bases are TGTGCCAGCAGGACGGACAGGGGGCCTCAAAACACCATATATTTT. V is TRBV6-5 and J is TRBJ1-3; 11 bases fit TRBD1. The CDR3 is made up of 15 amino acids. Germline CDR1 MNHEY, CDR2 SVGAGI. The junction had 7 bases not matched to a gene; V was cut back by 6 bases and J by 6 bases.